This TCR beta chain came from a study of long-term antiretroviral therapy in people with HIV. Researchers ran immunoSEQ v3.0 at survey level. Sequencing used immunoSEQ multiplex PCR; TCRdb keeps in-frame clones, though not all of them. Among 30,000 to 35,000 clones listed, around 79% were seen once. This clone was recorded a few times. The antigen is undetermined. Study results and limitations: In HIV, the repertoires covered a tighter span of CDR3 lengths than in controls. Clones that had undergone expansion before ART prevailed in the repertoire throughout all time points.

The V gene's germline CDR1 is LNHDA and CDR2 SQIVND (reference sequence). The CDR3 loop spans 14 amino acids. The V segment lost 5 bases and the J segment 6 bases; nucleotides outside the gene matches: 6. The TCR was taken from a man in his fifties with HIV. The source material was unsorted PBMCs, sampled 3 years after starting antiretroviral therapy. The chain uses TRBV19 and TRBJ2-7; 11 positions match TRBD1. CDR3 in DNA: TGTGCCAGTAGTCCTAGGACAGGGGGCGGCGAGCAGTACTTC. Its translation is CASSPRTGGGEQYF. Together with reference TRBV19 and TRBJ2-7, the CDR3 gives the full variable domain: DGGITQSPKYLFRKEGQNVTLSCEQNLNHDAMYWYRQDPGQGLRLIYYSQIVNDFQKGDIAEGYSVSREKKESFPLTVTSAQKNPTAFYLCASSPRTGGGEQYFGPGTRLTVT.